The entry below describes one TCR beta chain. The source of the sample is a study of blood T cell repertoires in COVID-19. Across the study: Sites in the United States, Italy and Spain provided acute and convalescent COVID-19 samples. Nucleic acid was either cDNA or gDNA, and it came from T cells, B-cell-depleted T cells, or PBMCs.

In the study's own analysis: For nucleated cells, counts were estimated from reference gene primer amplification. Libraries were prepared by immunoSEQ multiplex PCR; TCRdb keeps only in-frame clonotypes and omits some of them. V, J and clone size were drawn from that table, and D and trimming were deduced from the DNA. This sample has about 200,000 clones, with approximately 80% found just once. CDR3 length equals 17 residues. Trimming shortened V by 6 bases and J by 0 bases, and 17 bases separated the two germline ends. From germline, CDR1 is LNHDA and CDR2 SQIVND (reference sequence). Sequences were obtained from peripheral blood. The clonotype originates from a woman aged 80 or over with acute or convalescent COVID-19. The chain employs TRBV19 and TRBJ1-4, with D tentatively TRBD1 (6 bases). The CDR3 region is CASSPPGHAPTNEKLFF. CDR3 bases: TGTGCCAGTAGCCCACCGGGACATGCCCCAACTAATGAAAAACTGTTTTTT.